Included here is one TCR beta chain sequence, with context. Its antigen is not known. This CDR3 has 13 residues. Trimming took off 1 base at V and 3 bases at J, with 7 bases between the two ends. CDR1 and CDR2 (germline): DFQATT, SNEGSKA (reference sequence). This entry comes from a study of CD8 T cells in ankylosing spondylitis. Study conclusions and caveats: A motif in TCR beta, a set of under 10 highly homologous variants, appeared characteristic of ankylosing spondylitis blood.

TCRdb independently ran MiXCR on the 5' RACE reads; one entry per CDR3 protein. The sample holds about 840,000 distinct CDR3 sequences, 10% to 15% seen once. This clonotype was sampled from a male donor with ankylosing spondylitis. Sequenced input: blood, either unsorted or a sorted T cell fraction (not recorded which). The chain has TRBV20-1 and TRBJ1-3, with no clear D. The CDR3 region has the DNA TGCAGTGCTAGAGCAGCAGGTGGAAACACCATATATTTT. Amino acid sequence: CSARAAGGNTIYF.